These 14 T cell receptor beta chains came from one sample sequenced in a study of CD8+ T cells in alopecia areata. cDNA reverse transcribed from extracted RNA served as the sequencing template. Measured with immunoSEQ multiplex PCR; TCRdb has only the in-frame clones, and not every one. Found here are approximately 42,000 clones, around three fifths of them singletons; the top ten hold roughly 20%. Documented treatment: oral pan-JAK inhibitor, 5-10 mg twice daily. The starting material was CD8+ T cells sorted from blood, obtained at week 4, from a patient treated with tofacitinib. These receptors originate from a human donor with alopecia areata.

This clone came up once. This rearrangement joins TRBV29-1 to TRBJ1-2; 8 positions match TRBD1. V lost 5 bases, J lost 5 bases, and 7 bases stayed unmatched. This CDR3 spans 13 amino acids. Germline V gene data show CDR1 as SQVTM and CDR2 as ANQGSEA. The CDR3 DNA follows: TGCAGCGTTAAAGGACAGGGAGCGTATGGCTACACCTTC. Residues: CSVKGQGAYGYTF.

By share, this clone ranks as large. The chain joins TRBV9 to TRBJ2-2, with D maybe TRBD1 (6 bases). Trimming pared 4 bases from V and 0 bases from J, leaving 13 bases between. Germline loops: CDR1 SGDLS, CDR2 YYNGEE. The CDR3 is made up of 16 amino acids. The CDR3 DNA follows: TGTGCCAGCAGCTTAAGGGACACACCGAACACCGGGGAGCTGTTTTTT. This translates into CASSLRDTPNTGELFF.

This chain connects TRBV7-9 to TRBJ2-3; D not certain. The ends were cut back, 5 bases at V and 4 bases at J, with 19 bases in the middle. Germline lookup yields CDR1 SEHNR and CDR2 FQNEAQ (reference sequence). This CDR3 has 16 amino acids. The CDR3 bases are TGTGCCAGCAGCCCTAGTGGGCGTTCTGGGGCAGATACGCAGTATTTT. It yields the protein CASSPSGRSGADTQYF. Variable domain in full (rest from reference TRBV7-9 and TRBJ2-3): DTGVSQNPRHKITKRGQNVTFRCDPISEHNRLYWYRQTLGQGPEFLTYFQNEAQLEKSRLLSDRFSAERPKGSFSTLEIQRTEQGDSAMYLCASSPSGRSGADTQYFGPGTRLTVL.

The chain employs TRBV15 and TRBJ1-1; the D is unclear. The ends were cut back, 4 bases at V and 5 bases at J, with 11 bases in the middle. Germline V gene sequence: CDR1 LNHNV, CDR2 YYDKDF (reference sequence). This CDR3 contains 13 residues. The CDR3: CATSMGVKTEAFF. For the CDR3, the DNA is TGTGCCACCAGCATGGGCGTTAAGACTGAAGCTTTCTTT.

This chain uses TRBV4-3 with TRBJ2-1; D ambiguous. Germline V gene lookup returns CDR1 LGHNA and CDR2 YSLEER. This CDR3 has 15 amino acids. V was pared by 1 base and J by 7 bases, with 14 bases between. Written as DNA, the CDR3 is TGCGCCAGCAGCCAAGTCTGGCCTCCTCCGAATGAGCAGTTCTTC. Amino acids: CASSQVWPPPNEQFF.

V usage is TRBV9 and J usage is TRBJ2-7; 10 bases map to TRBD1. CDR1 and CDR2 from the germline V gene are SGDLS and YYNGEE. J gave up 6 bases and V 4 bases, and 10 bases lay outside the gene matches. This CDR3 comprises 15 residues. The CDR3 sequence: CASSPALGQGTEQYF. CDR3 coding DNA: TGTGCCAGCAGCCCGGCATTGGGACAGGGGACCGAGCAGTACTTC. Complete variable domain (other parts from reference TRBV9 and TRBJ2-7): DSGVTQTPKHLITATGQRVTLRCSPRSGDLSVYWYQQSLDQGLQFLIQYYNGEERAKGNILERFSAQQFPDLHSELNLSSLELGDSALYFCASSPALGQGTEQYFGPGTRLTVT.

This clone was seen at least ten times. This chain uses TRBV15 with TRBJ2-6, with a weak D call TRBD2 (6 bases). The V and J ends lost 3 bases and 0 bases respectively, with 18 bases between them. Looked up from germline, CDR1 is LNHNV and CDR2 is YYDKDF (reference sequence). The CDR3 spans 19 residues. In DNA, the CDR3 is TGTGCCACCAGCAGGATACCGGGACTGCCCGACTCTGGGGCCAACGTCCTGACTTTC. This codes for CATSRIPGLPDSGANVLTF.

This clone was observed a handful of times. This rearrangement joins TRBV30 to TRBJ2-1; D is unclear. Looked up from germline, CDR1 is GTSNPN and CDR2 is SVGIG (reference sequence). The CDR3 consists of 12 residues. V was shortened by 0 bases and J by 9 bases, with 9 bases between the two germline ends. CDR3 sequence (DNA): TGTGCCTGGAGTGTACTGGGCAGTGAGCAGTTCTTC. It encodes CAWSVLGSEQFF.

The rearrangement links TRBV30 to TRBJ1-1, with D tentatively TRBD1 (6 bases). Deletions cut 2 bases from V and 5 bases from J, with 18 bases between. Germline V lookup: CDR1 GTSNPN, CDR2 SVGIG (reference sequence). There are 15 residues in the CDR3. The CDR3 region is CAWSYGQMGGTEAFF. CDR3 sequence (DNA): TGTGCCTGGAGTTACGGACAGATGGGAGGGACTGAAGCTTTCTTT.

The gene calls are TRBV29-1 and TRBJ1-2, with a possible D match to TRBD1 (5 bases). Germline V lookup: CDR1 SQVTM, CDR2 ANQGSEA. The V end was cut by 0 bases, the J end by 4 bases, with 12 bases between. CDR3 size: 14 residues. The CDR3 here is CSVEDLRTSYGYTF. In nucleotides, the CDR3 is TGCAGCGTTGAAGACCTGCGGACAAGCTATGGCTACACCTTC.

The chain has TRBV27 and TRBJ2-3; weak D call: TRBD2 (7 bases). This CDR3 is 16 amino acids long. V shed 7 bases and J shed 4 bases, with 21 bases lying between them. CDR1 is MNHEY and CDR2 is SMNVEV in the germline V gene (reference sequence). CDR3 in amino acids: CASKGLGGGAPDTQYF. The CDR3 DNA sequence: TGTGCCAGCAAGGGGCTTGGAGGGGGGGCACCAGATACGCAGTATTTT.

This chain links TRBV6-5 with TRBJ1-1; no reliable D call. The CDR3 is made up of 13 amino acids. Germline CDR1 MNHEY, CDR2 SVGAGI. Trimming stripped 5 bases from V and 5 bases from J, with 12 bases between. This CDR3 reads CASSGMVGTEAFF. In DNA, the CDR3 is TGTGCCAGCAGTGGAATGGTAGGGACTGAAGCTTTCTTT.

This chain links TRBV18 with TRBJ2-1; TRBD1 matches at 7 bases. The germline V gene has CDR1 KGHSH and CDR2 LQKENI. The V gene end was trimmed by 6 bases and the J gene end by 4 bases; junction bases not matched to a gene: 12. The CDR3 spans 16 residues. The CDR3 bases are TGTGCCAGCTCCCACCAATTTACAGGGGATTACAATGAGCAGTTCTTC. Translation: CASSHQFTGDYNEQFF.

CDR3 region: CASSQEGAGSNQPQHF. CDR3 nucleotides: TGCGCCAGCAGCCAAGAAGGAGCTGGTAGCAATCAGCCCCAGCATTTT. The V call is TRBV4-1, the J call TRBJ1-5; no clear D. Germline lookup yields CDR1 MGHRA and CDR2 YSYEKL. Between the trimmed V and J ends, which lost 0 bases and 0 bases, there was a span of 9 bases. CDR3 length: 16 residues.